Each of the 30 T cell receptor beta chains below was sequenced from the same sample in a study of OX40 agonist ivuxolimab in advanced cancers. Data came from immunoSEQ multiplex PCR; TCRdb stores just in-frame clones and leaves some out. The profile shows 50,000 to 70,000 clones, around 90% of them singletons. The specimen was CD4+ or CD8+ T cells sorted from blood, collected in a trial of the OX40 agonist ivuxolimab. The source is an adult with an advanced solid tumor such as melanoma, head and neck, liver or kidney cancer.

This chain's CDR3 is CASSLAESRGGWNTEAFF. In DNA, the CDR3 is TGCGCCAGCAGCTTGGCCGAATCACGAGGGGGCTGGAACACTGAAGCTTTCTTT. The chain employs TRBV5-1 and TRBJ1-1; TRBD1 matches at 7 bases. The CDR3 extends over 18 amino acids. V lost 0 bases, J lost 1 base, and 12 bases stayed unmatched. Per germline, CDR1 SGHRS and CDR2 YFSETQ. The full variable domain, with the rest looked up from reference TRBV5-1 and TRBJ1-1, is KAGVTQTPRYLIKTRGQQVTLSCSPISGHRSVSWYQQTPGQGLQFLFEYFSETQRNKGNFPGRFSGRQFSNSRSEMNVSTLELGDSALYLCASSLAESRGGWNTEAFFGQGTRLTVV.

The chain carries TRBV28 and TRBJ1-2; D is ambiguous. This CDR3 is built from 13 residues. The germline V and J ends were trimmed by 10 bases and 2 bases, with 14 bases remaining between them. Germline-derived CDR1 and CDR2 are MDHEN and SYDVKM. The CDR3 loop is CATRVGENYGYTF. In DNA, the CDR3 is TGTGCCACCCGTGTTGGGGAGAACTATGGCTACACCTTC.

The chain couples TRBV7-8 to TRBJ1-5; 9 nucleotides agree with TRBD1. The CDR3 extends over 13 amino acids. With V trimmed by 6 bases and J by 9 bases, 6 bases remained unmatched. The germline gives CDR1 SGHVS, CDR2 FQNEAQ. This CDR3 is CASSGQGPGPQHF. In DNA form, the CDR3 reads TGTGCCAGCAGTGGACAGGGGCCCGGGCCCCAGCATTTT.

This clone was detected a few times. The rearrangement uses TRBV28 and TRBJ2-5; no clear D gene. V lost 8 bases and J 1 base, leaving 17 bases between the germline ends. Germline V gene sequence: CDR1 MDHEN, CDR2 SYDVKM. CDR3 length equals 15 residues. CDR3 sequence reads: CASCPDWGIQETQYF. The CDR3 DNA follows: TGTGCCAGCTGCCCTGACTGGGGAATCCAAGAGACCCAGTACTTC. The full variable domain, its missing parts supplied by reference TRBV28 and TRBJ2-5, is DVKVTQSSRYLVKRTGEKVFLECVQDMDHENMFWYRQDPGLGLRLIYFSYDVKMKEKGDIPEGYSVSREKKERFSLILESASTNQTSMYLCASCPDWGIQETQYFGPGTRLLVL.

The rearrangement joins TRBV6-1 to TRBJ2-5, with D perhaps matching TRBD1 (5 bases). Gene TRBJ2-7 matches the end of the DNA better, so the J call may be wrong. This CDR3 comprises 14 residues. Germline V CDR1 and CDR2: MNHNS, SASEGT. The CDR3 region is CASSPGLSSYEQYF. For the CDR3, the DNA is TGTGCCAGCAGCCCAGGGTTGAGCTCCTACGAGCAGTACTTC.

This rearrangement joins TRBV5-1 to TRBJ1-5, with D maybe TRBD1 (5 bases). Germline V lookup: CDR1 SGHRS, CDR2 YFSETQ. The CDR3 loop spans 15 amino acids. The germline V and J ends were trimmed by 0 bases and 4 bases, with 11 bases remaining between them. The CDR3 DNA is TGCGCCAGCAGCTTGGAGTCAGGGAGTAATCAGCCCCAGCATTTT. The encoded protein is CASSLESGSNQPQHF. The full variable domain, completed using reference TRBV5-1 and TRBJ1-5, is KAGVTQTPRYLIKTRGQQVTLSCSPISGHRSVSWYQQTPGQGLQFLFEYFSETQRNKGNFPGRFSGRQFSNSRSEMNVSTLELGDSALYLCASSLESGSNQPQHFGDGTRLSIL.

The chain links TRBV20-1 to TRBJ2-7; D gene uncertain. CDR1 and CDR2 (germline): DFQATT, SNEGSKA (reference sequence). V gave up 3 bases and J gave up 3 bases, with 6 bases separating them. This CDR3 is 11 amino acids long. This chain's CDR3 is CSASVNYEQYF. CDR3 DNA sequence: TGCAGTGCTAGTGTTAACTACGAGCAGTACTTC.

The chain has TRBV11-2 and TRBJ2-5, with TRBD1 matching 9 bases. The trim removed 3 bases at V and 5 bases at J, leaving 7 bases unmatched. This CDR3 comprises 15 residues. The germline V gene encodes CDR1 SGHAT and CDR2 FQNNGV. The CDR3 region has the DNA TGTGCCAGCAGCTTGGGAACAGGGGGCGCTGAGACCCAGTACTTC. It is translated as CASSLGTGGAETQYF.

This chain links TRBV30 with TRBJ2-7; tentative D call: TRBD2 (6 bases). CDR3 size: 14 residues. The germline V gene has CDR1 GTSNPN and CDR2 SVGIG (reference sequence). The V end lost 3 bases, the J end lost 1 base, and 13 bases lay between the germline ends. CDR3 nucleotide sequence: TGTGCCTGGAGGTGGGGCAGCGGGTCCTACGAGCAGTACTTC. Protein: CAWRWGSGSYEQYF.

The rearrangement links TRBV5-1 to TRBJ1-4; D possibly corresponds to TRBD1 (5 bases). V dropped 0 bases and J dropped 8 bases, with 14 bases sitting between them. Germline-derived CDR1 and CDR2 are SGHRS and YFSETQ. The CDR3 loop spans 15 amino acids. This CDR3 is CASSLEGALGEKLFF. Here the CDR3 DNA reads TGCGCCAGCAGCTTGGAAGGGGCGCTAGGAGAAAAACTGTTTTTT.

Here the CDR3 DNA reads TGTGCCAGCAGCTTGACTTACGCCTATAATTCACCCCTCCACTTT. Protein: CASSLTYAYNSPLHF. The J gene is TRBJ1-6, the V gene TRBV7-8, with unresolved D. Looked up from germline, CDR1 is SGHVS and CDR2 is FQNEAQ. The CDR3 spans 15 residues. V lost 3 bases and J lost 2, with 8 bases in between.

The chain employs TRBV10-2 and TRBJ2-3; 11 bases line up with TRBD2. Trimming at V came to 6 bases and at J to 2 bases, leaving 7 bases not matched to a gene. The CDR3 spans 16 residues. Germline V gives CDR1 WSHSY, CDR2 SAAADI. CDR3 in DNA: TGCGCCAGCAGACCTCTAGCGGGGGGCTCCACAGATACGCAGTATTTT. This gives the protein CASRPLAGGSTDTQYF.

The chain recombines TRBV9 with TRBJ1-4; TRBD1 might be the D (6 bases). CDR3 size: 13 residues. Germline V gene lookup returns CDR1 SGDLS and CDR2 YYNGEE. Trimming removed 3 bases from V and 6 bases from J, with 9 bases in between. The CDR3 spells CASSGGADEKLFF. CDR3 in DNA: TGTGCCAGCAGCGGGGGGGCTGATGAAAAACTGTTTTTT.

V usage is TRBV7-9 and J usage is TRBJ1-3, with TRBD1 identical over 7 bases. The CDR3 has 16 residues. V lost 6 bases and J lost 0; bases outside the gene matches: 8. Germline lookup yields CDR1 SEHNR and CDR2 FQNEAQ (reference sequence). The CDR3 region has the DNA TGTGCCAGCAGTCGGGGGTCAGGGGGCTCTGGAAACACCATATATTTT. Translation gives CASSRGSGGSGNTIYF. Filled out from reference TRBV7-9 and TRBJ1-3, the complete variable domain reads DTGVSQNPRHKITKRGQNVTFRCDPISEHNRLYWYRQTLGQGPEFLTYFQNEAQLEKSRLLSDRFSAERPKGSFSTLEIQRTEQGDSAMYLCASSRGSGGSGNTIYFGEGSWLTVV.

The chain couples TRBV18 to TRBJ2-7, with D hard to call. V dropped 3 bases and J dropped 0 bases, with 21 bases sitting between them. CDR3 length: 18 residues. CDR1 KGHSH and CDR2 LQKENI come from the germline V gene. The CDR3 DNA reads as TGTGCCAGCTCACCGGTACTCCTCACGACCCAGAGCTCCTACGAGCAGTACTTC. Protein: CASSPVLLTTQSSYEQYF.

The rearrangement links TRBV7-2 to TRBJ2-2; D is perhaps TRBD2 (6 bases). Trimming shortened V by 0 bases and J by 6 bases, and 20 bases separated the two germline ends. This CDR3 has 18 residues. CDR1 is SGHTA and CDR2 is FQGNSA in the germline V gene. The CDR3, as DNA: TGTGCCAGCAGCTTAGCCCTAGCGCCTACCTCTGGGTCCGGGGAGCTGTTTTTT. Its translation: CASSLALAPTSGSGELFF.

The chain has TRBV5-1 and TRBJ2-7, with 8 positions matching TRBD1. The germline V gene encodes CDR1 SGHRS and CDR2 YFSETQ. This CDR3 is built from 14 residues. Trimming took 3 bases from V and 6 from J; bases not matched to a gene: 8. The CDR3 DNA is TGCGCCAGCAGCTACGGACAGGGTACGGGCGAGCAGTACTTC. It specifies CASSYGQGTGEQYF.

The chain links TRBV20-1 to TRBJ2-1; 7 nucleotides align to TRBD1. This CDR3 spans 11 amino acids. Germline V lookup: CDR1 DFQATT, CDR2 SNEGSKA (reference sequence). The trim removed 5 bases at V and 9 bases at J, leaving 4 bases unmatched. CDR3 DNA sequence: TGCAGTGCTTGGCAGGGGGTTGAGCAGTTCTTC. This sequence encodes CSAWQGVEQFF.

The chain has TRBV28 and TRBJ2-3; possible D gene TRBD1, 5 bases. The V gene lost 3 bases and the J gene lost 1 base, with 11 bases spanning the gap. The CDR3 has 15 residues. CDR1 MDHEN and CDR2 SYDVKM come from the germline V gene. The CDR3 DNA is TGTGCCAGCAGTTTTGGTGGGGCCGGCACAGATACGCAGTATTTT. Its translation is CASSFGGAGTDTQYF. Complete variable domain (other parts from reference TRBV28 and TRBJ2-3): DVKVTQSSRYLVKRTGEKVFLECVQDMDHENMFWYRQDPGLGLRLIYFSYDVKMKEKGDIPEGYSVSREKKERFSLILESASTNQTSMYLCASSFGGAGTDTQYFGPGTRLTVL.

This CDR3 reads CASSLDRQETQYF. The CDR3 nucleotides are TGTGCCAGCAGCTTGGACAGACAAGAGACCCAGTACTTC. V gene TRBV5-4 combines with J gene TRBJ2-5; no clear D gene. The CDR3 runs to 13 residues. Trimming stripped 0 bases from V and 2 bases from J, with 5 bases between. Germline lookup yields CDR1 SGHNT and CDR2 YYREEE (reference sequence). The full variable domain, completed using reference TRBV5-4 and TRBJ2-5, is ETGVTQSPTHLIKTRGQQVTLRCSSQSGHNTVSWYQQALGQGPQFIFQYYREEENGRGNFPPRFSGLQFPNYSSELNVNALELDDSALYLCASSLDRQETQYFGPGTRLLVL.

The chain couples TRBV15 to TRBJ2-4; 7 bases are shared with TRBD2. Trimming took 1 base from V and 0 from J; bases not matched to a gene: 6. CDR1 and CDR2 from the germline V gene are LNHNV and YYDKDF (reference sequence). The CDR3 consists of 17 residues. The CDR3 spells CATSRGAGALAKNIQYF. The CDR3 nucleotides read TGTGCCACCAGCAGAGGGGCGGGAGCCTTAGCCAAAAACATTCAGTACTTC.

V usage is TRBV4-1 and J usage is TRBJ2-2, with D tentatively TRBD1 or TRBD2 (7 bases each). Germline V gene lookup returns CDR1 MGHRA and CDR2 YSYEKL. CDR3 size: 19 residues. Trimming left V 1 base short and J 5 bases short, with 23 bases between. CDR3 nucleotides: TGCGCCAGCAGCCAAGGGCAGGGGGGGTTTCGCTTGGGAACCGGGGAGCTGTTTTTT. It translates to CASSQGQGGFRLGTGELFF.

The rearrangement joins TRBV18 to TRBJ2-1; D not resolved. Germline CDR1 reads KGHSH; CDR2 reads LQKENI. This CDR3 region has 15 residues. V was pared by 3 bases and J by 3 bases, with 12 bases between. CDR3 bases: TGTGCCAGCTCACCCCCCGGGCGGCTCTACAATGAGCAGTTCTTC. This encodes CASSPPGRLYNEQFF.

Only one count was recorded for this clone. The J gene is TRBJ2-5, the V gene TRBV7-9, with 10 bases aligning to TRBD2. Germline lookup yields CDR1 SEHNR and CDR2 FQNEAQ (reference sequence). The CDR3 loop spans 15 amino acids. The junction had 5 bases not matched to a gene; V was cut back by 0 bases and J by 7 bases. The DNA for the CDR3 is TGTGCCAGCAGCTTAGCAGCGGGAGGGCTCGGGACCCAGTACTTC. Its translation is CASSLAAGGLGTQYF.

The chain combines TRBV6-1 with TRBJ1-3; D not certain. The ends were cut back, 4 bases at V and 14 bases at J, with 12 bases in the middle. The CDR3 consists of 11 residues. In germline, CDR1 is MNHNS, CDR2 SASEGT. The CDR3 region has the DNA TGTGCCAGCAGTGTAGGGCCTTTACTATATTTT. Its translation is CASSVGPLLYF.

The chain has TRBV4-2 and TRBJ2-3; 9 bases are shared with TRBD2. The CDR3 has 17 amino acids. Germline V gene data show CDR1 as LGHNA and CDR2 as YNFKEQ. V shed 0 bases and J 5 bases; nucleotides not matched to a gene: 9. The DNA for the CDR3 is TGTGCCAGCAGCCAAGATTTTAGCGGGAGATCAGGAGATACGCAGTATTTT. This translates into CASSQDFSGRSGDTQYF.

CDR3 sequence: CASSRRTGTGDSGNTIYF. The CDR3 DNA sequence: TGCGCCAGCAGCCGACGCACCGGGACAGGGGACTCTGGAAACACCATATATTTT. The chain employs TRBV4-1 and TRBJ1-3, with 10 nucleotides matching TRBD1. The germline V gene has CDR1 MGHRA and CDR2 YSYEKL. After removal of 4 bases from V and 0 bases from J, the junction contained 9 bases not matched to a gene. This CDR3 is 18 amino acids long.

This chain links TRBV6-5 with TRBJ2-1; 9 bases match TRBD2. CDR3 size: 15 residues. Germline V CDR1 and CDR2: MNHEY, SVGAGI. Trimming took 6 bases from V and 7 from J; bases not matched to a gene: 10. CDR3 protein: CASRGQASGENEQFF. CDR3 nucleotides: TGTGCCAGCAGAGGGCAGGCTAGCGGGGAAAATGAGCAGTTCTTC.

The chain joins TRBV7-6 to TRBJ2-3; 16 bases align to TRBD2. Per the germline V gene, CDR1 is SGHVS and CDR2 is FNYEAQ. J gave up 3 bases and V 5 bases, and 8 bases lay outside the gene matches. This CDR3 region has 18 residues. CDR3 in amino acids: CASSRGTSGRGKTDTQYF. In DNA form, the CDR3 reads TGTGCCAGCAGCCGAGGGACTAGCGGGAGGGGGAAGACAGATACGCAGTATTTT. Full variable domain (missing parts from reference TRBV7-6 and TRBJ2-3): GAGVSQSPRYKVTKRGQDVALRCDPISGHVSLYWYRQALGQGPEFLTYFNYEAQQDKSGLPNDRFSAERPEGSISTLTIQRTEQRDSAMYRCASSRGTSGRGKTDTQYFGPGTRLTVL.

The chain recombines TRBV5-1 with TRBJ2-5; 10 nucleotides match TRBD2. The CDR3 is 15 residues long. The V gene's germline CDR1 is SGHRS and CDR2 YFSETQ. V shed 4 bases and J 1 base; nucleotides not matched to a gene: 4. CDR3 loop: CASSISSGSQETQYF. The CDR3 coding sequence is TGCGCCAGCAGCATCTCTAGCGGGAGCCAAGAGACCCAGTACTTC. The full variable domain, completed using reference TRBV5-1 and TRBJ2-5, is KAGVTQTPRYLIKTRGQQVTLSCSPISGHRSVSWYQQTPGQGLQFLFEYFSETQRNKGNFPGRFSGRQFSNSRSEMNVSTLELGDSALYLCASSISSGSQETQYFGPGTRLLVL.